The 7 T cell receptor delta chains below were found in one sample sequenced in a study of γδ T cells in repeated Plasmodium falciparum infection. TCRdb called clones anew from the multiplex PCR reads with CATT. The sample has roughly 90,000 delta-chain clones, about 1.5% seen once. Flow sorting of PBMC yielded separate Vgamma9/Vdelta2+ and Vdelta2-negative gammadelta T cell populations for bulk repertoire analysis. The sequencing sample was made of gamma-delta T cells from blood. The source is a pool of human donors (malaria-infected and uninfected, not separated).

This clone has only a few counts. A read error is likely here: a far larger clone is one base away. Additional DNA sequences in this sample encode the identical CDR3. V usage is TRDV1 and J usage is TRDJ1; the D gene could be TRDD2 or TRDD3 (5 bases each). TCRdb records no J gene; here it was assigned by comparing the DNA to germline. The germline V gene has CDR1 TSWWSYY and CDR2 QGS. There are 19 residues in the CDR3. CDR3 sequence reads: CALGDPSPFGRGYTDKLIF. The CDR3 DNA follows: TGTGCTCTCGGGGACCCAAGTCCCTTCGGGAGGGGGTACACCGATAAACTCATCTTT.

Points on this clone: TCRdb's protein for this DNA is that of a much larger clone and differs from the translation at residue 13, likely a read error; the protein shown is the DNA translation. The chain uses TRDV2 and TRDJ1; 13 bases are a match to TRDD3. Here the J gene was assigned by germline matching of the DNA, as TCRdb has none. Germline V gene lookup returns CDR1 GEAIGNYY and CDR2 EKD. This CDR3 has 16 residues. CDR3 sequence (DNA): TGTGCCTGTGTGGGACTGGGGGATACGGGTACCGATAGACTCATCTTT. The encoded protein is CACVGLGDTGTDRLIF.

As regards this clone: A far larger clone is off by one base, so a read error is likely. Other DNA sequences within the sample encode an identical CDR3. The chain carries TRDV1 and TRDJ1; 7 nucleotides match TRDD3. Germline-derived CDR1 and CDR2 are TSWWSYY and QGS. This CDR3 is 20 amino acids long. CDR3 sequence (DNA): TGTGCTCTTGGAGAACTAAAGTCGGACTGGGGCCTTTTTTACACCGATAAACTCATCTTT. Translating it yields CALGELKSDWGLFYTDKLIF.

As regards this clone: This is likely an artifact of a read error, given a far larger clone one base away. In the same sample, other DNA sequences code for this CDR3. The CDR3 coding sequence is TGTGCTCTCGGGGAACTAAGTACTTTGACAGTACTCCATGCGCCAATTTACACCGATAAACTCATCTTT. Protein: CALGELSTLTVLHAPIYTDKLIF. V usage is TRDV1 and J usage is TRDJ1; D might be TRDD3 (5 bases). The J gene comes from matching the DNA to germline here; TCRdb lacks it. The CDR3 runs to 23 residues. From germline, CDR1 is TSWWSYY and CDR2 QGS.

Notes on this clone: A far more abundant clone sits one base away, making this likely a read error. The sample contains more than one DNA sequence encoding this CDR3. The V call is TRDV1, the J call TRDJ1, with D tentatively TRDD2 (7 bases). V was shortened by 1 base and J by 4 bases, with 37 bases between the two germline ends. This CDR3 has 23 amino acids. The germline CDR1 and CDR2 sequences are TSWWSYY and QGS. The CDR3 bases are TGTGCTCTTGGGGAACCCGGAGGATTTCCTACTGGATTCGTTGGTGGGGGGTTCGATAAACTCATCTTT. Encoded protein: CALGEPGGFPTGFVGGGFDKLIF.

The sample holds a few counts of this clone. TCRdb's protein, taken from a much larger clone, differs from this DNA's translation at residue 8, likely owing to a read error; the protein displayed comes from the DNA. The CDR3: CACDRGTLNTDKLIF. The CDR3 DNA follows: TGTGCCTGTGACCGGGGTACCCTAAACACCGATAAACTCATCTTT. The chain is built from TRDV2 and TRDJ1; no reliable D call. The J gene is absent in TCRdb and was assigned here via DNA matching to germline. The CDR3 contains 15 residues. CDR1 is GEAIGNYY, CDR2 EKD, per germline. V was cut by 3 bases and J by 0 bases, with 13 bases left in between.

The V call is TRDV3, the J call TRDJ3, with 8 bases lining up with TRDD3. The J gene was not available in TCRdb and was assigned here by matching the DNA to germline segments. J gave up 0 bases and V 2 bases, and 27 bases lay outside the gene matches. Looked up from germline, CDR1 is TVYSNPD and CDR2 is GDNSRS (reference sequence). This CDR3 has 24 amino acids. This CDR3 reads CAFSGLQTVLGASPGSWDTRQMFF. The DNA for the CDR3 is TGTGCCTTTTCAGGCCTGCAGACAGTACTGGGGGCCTCTCCTGGCTCCTGGGACACCCGACAGATGTTTTTC.